The 21 T cell receptor beta chains in this list originate from one sample, sequenced in a study of read filtering for tumor transcriptome and immune sequencing. Molecular barcoded adaptors covering alpha/delta and beta/gamma chains were used on approximately 440 ng RNA. TCRdb re-derived calls from the reads in MiXCR, one entry per CDR3 protein. The sample records approximately 23,000 distinct CDR3 sequences, 20% to 25% being singletons. What was sequenced was a population of CD138-negative cells sorted from bone marrow. These receptors were taken from a donor aged 40 or over with multiple myeloma.

This clonotype was observed many times. V is TRBV7-6 and J is TRBJ2-1; 7 nucleotides match TRBD1. In germline, CDR1 is SGHVS, CDR2 FNYEAQ. The ends lost 5 bases at V and 4 bases at J; junction bases unmatched: 8. This CDR3 contains 15 residues. CDR3 sequence (DNA): TGTGCCAGCAGCGTGGACCGGGACAGTTACAATGAGCAGTTCTTC. It is translated as CASSVDRDSYNEQFF.

Ten or more counts support this clonotype. V gene TRBV29-1 combines with J gene TRBJ2-1; 10 bases map to TRBD2. This CDR3 spans 14 amino acids. The germline V gene encodes CDR1 SQVTM and CDR2 ANQGSEA. The J segment lost 7 bases and the V segment lost 5 bases, leaving 8 bases of the junction unmatched. The DNA of the CDR3 is TGCAGCGTTAGTCTAGCGGGAGTTCGGAATGAGCAGTTCTTC. Encoded protein: CSVSLAGVRNEQFF.

This clonotype is labeled as medium-sized. The CDR3 protein is CASSFWGNPLDEQFF. CDR3 nucleotides: TGTGCCAGCAGCTTTTGGGGAAACCCCCTAGATGAGCAGTTCTTC. The chain recombines TRBV11-2 with TRBJ2-1; D gene uncertain. The CDR3 extends over 15 amino acids. V was clipped by 3 bases and J by 8 bases, with 17 bases between them. Looked up from germline, CDR1 is SGHAT and CDR2 is FQNNGV.

The chain combines TRBV18 with TRBJ2-7; 7 bases line up with TRBD2. Per the germline V gene, CDR1 is KGHSH and CDR2 is LQKENI. V was pared by 3 bases and J by 0 bases, with 2 bases of the junction left unmatched. This CDR3 spans 14 amino acids. The CDR3 protein is CASSPGGPSYEQYF. The CDR3 DNA follows: TGTGCCAGCTCACCGGGAGGGCCCTCCTACGAGCAGTACTTC. Drawing the rest from reference TRBV18 and TRBJ2-7, the complete variable domain is NAGVMQNPRHLVRRRGQEARLRCSPMKGHSHVYWYRQLPEEGLKFMVYLQKENIIDESGMPKERFSAEFPKEGPSILRIQQVVRGDSAAYFCASSPGGPSYEQYFGPGTRLTVT.

This clonotype came up many times. This chain joins TRBV9 and TRBJ2-1, with D perhaps TRBD1 or TRBD2 (5 bases each). Trimming took 4 bases from V and 5 from J, leaving 19 bases between them. Germline V gene data show CDR1 as SGDLS and CDR2 as YYNGEE. This CDR3 has 16 amino acids. This chain's CDR3 is CASSRGSQSPDNEQFF. In nucleotides, the CDR3 is TGTGCCAGCAGCCGGGGCAGTCAATCACCAGACAATGAGCAGTTCTTC.

In its sample, this clonotype was seen many times. The chain is built from TRBV24-1 and TRBJ2-1; 10 bases align to TRBD2. Germline-derived CDR1 and CDR2 are KGHDR and SFDVKD. This CDR3 comprises 19 residues. J lost 1 base, V lost 2 bases, and 10 bases had no gene match. The CDR3 loop reads CATSDSVNRLAGSYNEQFF. The CDR3 nucleotides read TGTGCCACCAGTGATTCCGTCAACCGACTAGCGGGTTCCTACAATGAGCAGTTCTTC.

Concerning this clonotype itself: This may come from a read error, since a much larger clone is one base off. V and J are TRBV3-1 and TRBJ2-5; D might be TRBD1 (6 bases). The CDR3 spans 14 residues. CDR1 LGHDT and CDR2 YNNKEL come from the germline V gene (reference sequence). The V end was cut by 7 bases, the J end by 1 base, with 13 bases between. Here the CDR3 DNA reads TGTGCCAGCATAGGTATGGGGGCCCAAGAGACCCAGTACTTC. This encodes CASIGMGAQETQYF.

This clonotype was recorded at least ten times. The V gene is TRBV28, the J gene TRBJ2-7; TRBD2 agrees at 7 bases. V lost 4 bases to trimming and J lost 1 base; unmatched junction nucleotides: 4. The CDR3 has 14 amino acids. CDR1 is MDHEN, CDR2 SYDVKM, per germline. In nucleotides, the CDR3 is TGTGCCAGCAGTTCCCGGACTAGGTCCTACGAGCAGTACTTC. This sequence encodes CASSSRTRSYEQYF.

Remarks on this clonotype: Only one base separates this from a far larger clonotype, so it likely reflects a read error. This rearrangement joins TRBV12-3 or TRBV12-4 to TRBJ1-4; a weak D match, TRBD1 (5 bases). The J call could be wrong; TRBJ2-3 is a better fit for the DNA end. The CDR3 spans 15 residues. The CDR3 coding sequence is TGTGCCAGCAGTTTAAGACAGCCCTCCACAGGTACGCAGTATTTT. The encoded protein is CASSLRQPSTGTQYF.

With regard to this clonotype: A much more abundant neighbour one base away suggests this may be a read error. The chain combines TRBV5-1 with TRBJ2-3; no firm D call. Germline CDR1 and CDR2: SGHRS and YFSETQ. This CDR3 is built from 14 residues. CDR3 protein: CAGSLAAQEDTQYF. DNA of the CDR3: TGCGCCGGCAGCTTGGCGGCTCAAGAAGATACGCAGTATTTT.

The sample holds many counts of this clonotype. The CDR3 nucleotides are TGTGCCAGCAGCCTAAGTGGGGACGAGCAGTACTTC. Protein: CASSLSGDEQYF. The rearrangement joins TRBV7-8 to TRBJ2-7, with no clear D. CDR3 length: 12 amino acids. The V end was cut by 5 bases, the J end by 5 bases, with 10 bases between. The germline V gene encodes CDR1 SGHVS and CDR2 FQNEAQ.

The chain combines TRBV20-1 with TRBJ2-7, with 10 bases matching TRBD2. Germline V gene data show CDR1 as DFQATT and CDR2 as SNEGSKA (reference sequence). The CDR3 sequence is 15 residues long. J was trimmed by 7 bases and V by 6 bases; bases with no gene match: 15. The CDR3 DNA follows: TGCAGTGCCACCCGCCCAGCGGGAGGGCCGGGAGAGCAGTACTTC. Translated: CSATRPAGGPGEQYF.

This clonotype came up many times. The chain employs TRBV5-1 and TRBJ2-7; D call uncertain. The CDR3 loop spans 13 amino acids. The germline V gene has CDR1 SGHRS and CDR2 YFSETQ. Trimming pared 4 bases from V and 4 bases from J, leaving 12 bases between. The DNA for the CDR3 is TGCGCCAGCAGCCCCGGTTATAGTTACGAGCAGTACTTC. Its translation: CASSPGYSYEQYF.

This clonotype was observed many times. The CDR3 DNA sequence: TGTGCCAGCAGTGGTGGCGGGACCGGACCCTACAATGAGCAGTTCTTC. Protein: CASSGGGTGPYNEQFF. The chain employs TRBV6-5 and TRBJ2-1, with D tentatively TRBD2 (6 bases). The CDR3 covers 16 residues. Germline CDR1 is MNHEY and CDR2 is SVGAGI. Trimming took off 5 bases at V and 2 bases at J, with 16 bases between the two ends.

This clonotype was seen ten or more times. V and J are TRBV30 and TRBJ2-3; weak D call: TRBD1 (5 bases). CDR3 length equals 15 residues. V was clipped by 0 bases and J by 0 bases, with 10 bases between them. Per the germline V gene, CDR1 is GTSNPN and CDR2 is SVGIG (reference sequence). In DNA, the CDR3 is TGTGCCTGGAGTGTAAAAACAGGAAGCACAGATACGCAGTATTTT. It specifies CAWSVKTGSTDTQYF. Using reference TRBV30 and TRBJ2-3 for the parts outside the CDR3, the full variable domain is SQTIHQWPATLVQPVGSPLSLECTVEGTSNPNLYWYRQAAGRGLQLLFYSVGIGQISSEVPQNLSASRPQDRQFILSSKKLLLSDSGFYLCAWSVKTGSTDTQYFGPGTRLTVL.

A few counts support this clonotype. Lacking the conserved final phenylalanine or tryptophan, this CDR3 likely reflects a read error. The rearrangement joins TRBV5-1 to TRBJ2-1; the D call may be TRBD1 or TRBD2 (5 bases each). Germline CDR1 and CDR2: SGHRS and YFSETQ. The length of the CDR3 is 13 residues. The V and J ends lost 4 bases and 3 bases respectively, with 8 bases between them. CDR3 coding DNA: TGCGCCAGCAGCAGAGGGGACTACAATGAGCAGTTCTCC. Protein sequence: CASSRGDYNEQFS.

The V call is TRBV12-3 or TRBV12-4, the J call TRBJ2-1; no firm D call. The CDR3 is 11 amino acids. Between the trimmed V and J ends, which lost 4 bases and 11 bases, there was a span of 9 bases. In DNA, the CDR3 is TGTGCCAGCAGTTCATTCGATCAGCAGTTCTTC. Its protein is CASSSFDQQFF.

Notes on this clonotype: A read error may account for a junction end that differs from germline. The chain links TRBV18 to TRBJ2-7; D uncertain. Germline CDR1 reads KGHSH; CDR2 reads LQKENI. This CDR3 has 14 amino acids. CDR3 sequence (DNA): TGTGCCAGCTCACTTCGCTACAGCTCCCACGAGCAGTACTTC. Residues: CASSLRYSSHEQYF.

This chain joins TRBV7-6 and TRBJ2-7; perhaps TRBD2 as D (6 bases). Germline V gene data show CDR1 as SGHVS and CDR2 as FNYEAQ. CDR3 length: 15 residues. Trimming removed 5 bases at V and 6 bases at J, with 20 bases between. CDR3 DNA sequence: TGTGCCAGCAGCCCCGAAGGGAGCGGACTATGCGAGCAGTACTTC. Translation: CASSPEGSGLCEQYF.

The V gene is TRBV5-1, the J gene TRBJ2-7, with TRBD2 matching 9 bases. Germline CDR1 reads SGHRS; CDR2 reads YFSETQ. With 1 base clipped from V and 3 bases from J, the junction kept 8 bases outside the gene matches. The CDR3 sequence is 16 residues long. The CDR3 reads CASSLTIAGAIYEQYF. The CDR3 coding sequence is TGCGCCAGCAGCTTGACCATAGCGGGAGCCATCTACGAGCAGTACTTC.

This clonotype has only a few counts. A clone one base away is much larger, so this may be a read error. The genes are TRBV6-8 and TRBJ2-7; D may be TRBD2 (6 bases). The CDR3 loop spans 14 amino acids. Germline V gene lookup returns CDR1 MNHGY and CDR2 SAAAGT. CDR3 protein: CAGSLGLLAYEQYF. CDR3 DNA: TGTGCCGGCAGTTTAGGACTACTTGCCTACGAGCAGTACTTC.